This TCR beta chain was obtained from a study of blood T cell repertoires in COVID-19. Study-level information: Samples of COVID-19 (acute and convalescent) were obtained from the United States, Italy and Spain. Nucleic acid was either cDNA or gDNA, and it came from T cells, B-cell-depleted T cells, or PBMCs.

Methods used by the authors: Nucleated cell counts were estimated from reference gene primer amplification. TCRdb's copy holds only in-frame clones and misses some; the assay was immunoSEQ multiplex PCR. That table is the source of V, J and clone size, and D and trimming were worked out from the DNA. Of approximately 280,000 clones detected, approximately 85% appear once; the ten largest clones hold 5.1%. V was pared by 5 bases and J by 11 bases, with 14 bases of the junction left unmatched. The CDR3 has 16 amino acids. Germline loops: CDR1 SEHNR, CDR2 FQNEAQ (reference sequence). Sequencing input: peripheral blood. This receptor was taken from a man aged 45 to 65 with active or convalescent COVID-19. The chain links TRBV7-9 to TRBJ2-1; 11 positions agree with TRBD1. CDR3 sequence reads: CASSVDRGLLNAKQFF. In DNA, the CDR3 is TGTGCCAGCAGCGTGGACAGGGGGCTCCTTAATGCTAAGCAGTTCTTC.